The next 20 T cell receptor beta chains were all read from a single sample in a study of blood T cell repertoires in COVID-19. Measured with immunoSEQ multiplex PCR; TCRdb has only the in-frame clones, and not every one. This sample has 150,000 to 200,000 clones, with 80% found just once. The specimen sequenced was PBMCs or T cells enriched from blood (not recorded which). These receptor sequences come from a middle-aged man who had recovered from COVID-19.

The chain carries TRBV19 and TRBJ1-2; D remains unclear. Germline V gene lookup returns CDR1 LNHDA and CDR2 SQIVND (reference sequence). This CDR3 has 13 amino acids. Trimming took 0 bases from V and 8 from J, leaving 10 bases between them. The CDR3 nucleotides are TGTGCCAGTAGTATAGAATTTAAACTCGGCTACACCTTC. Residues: CASSIEFKLGYTF.

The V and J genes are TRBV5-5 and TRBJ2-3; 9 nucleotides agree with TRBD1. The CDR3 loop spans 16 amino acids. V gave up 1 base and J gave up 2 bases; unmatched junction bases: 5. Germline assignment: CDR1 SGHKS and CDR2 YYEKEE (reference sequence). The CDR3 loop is CASSLLTGGATDTQYF. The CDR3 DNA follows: TGTGCCAGCAGCTTGTTGACAGGGGGGGCCACAGATACGCAGTATTTT.

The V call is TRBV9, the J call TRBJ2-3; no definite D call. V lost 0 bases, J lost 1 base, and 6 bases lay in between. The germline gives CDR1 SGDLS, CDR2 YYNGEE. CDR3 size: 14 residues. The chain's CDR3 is CASSVGFGTDTQYF. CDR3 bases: TGTGCCAGCAGCGTAGGTTTCGGCACAGATACGCAGTATTTT.

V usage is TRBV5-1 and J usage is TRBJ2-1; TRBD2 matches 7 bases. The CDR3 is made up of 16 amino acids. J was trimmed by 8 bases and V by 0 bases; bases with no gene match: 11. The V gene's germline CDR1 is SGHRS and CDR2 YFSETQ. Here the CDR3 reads CASSLALAGVIDEQFF. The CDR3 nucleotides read TGCGCCAGCAGCTTGGCCCTGGCGGGGGTCATCGATGAGCAGTTCTTC.

As DNA, the CDR3 is TGTGCCAGCAACAGAGACCTTTTTTATGGCTACACCTTC. Its translation: CASNRDLFYGYTF. The rearrangement joins TRBV12-3 or TRBV12-4 to TRBJ1-2; unclear D gene. V was clipped by 7 bases and J by 5 bases, with 14 bases between them. This CDR3 has 13 amino acids.

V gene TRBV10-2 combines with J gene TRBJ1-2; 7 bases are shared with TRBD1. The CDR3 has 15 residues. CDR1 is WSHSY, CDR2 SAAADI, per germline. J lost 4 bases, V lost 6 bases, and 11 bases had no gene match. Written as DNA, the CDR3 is TGCGCCAGCAGGGACAGGCCCTCTGACGGCTATGGCTACACCTTC. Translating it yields CASRDRPSDGYGYTF.

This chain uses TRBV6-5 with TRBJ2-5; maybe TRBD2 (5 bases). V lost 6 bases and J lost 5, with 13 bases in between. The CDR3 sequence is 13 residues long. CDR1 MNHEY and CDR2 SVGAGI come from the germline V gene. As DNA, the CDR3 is TGTGCCAGCAGGAAACCGGGGTCGGAGACCCAGTACTTC. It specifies CASRKPGSETQYF.

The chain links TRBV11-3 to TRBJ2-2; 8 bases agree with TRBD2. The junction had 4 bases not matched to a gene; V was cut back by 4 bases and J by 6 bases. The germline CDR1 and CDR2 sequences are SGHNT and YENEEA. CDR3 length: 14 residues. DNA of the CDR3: TGTGCCAGCAGCTCTGGACTAGCTCCCGGGGAGCTGTTTTTT. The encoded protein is CASSSGLAPGELFF. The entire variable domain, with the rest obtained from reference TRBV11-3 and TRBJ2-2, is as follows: EAGVVQSPRYKIIEKKQPVAFWCNPISGHNTLYWYLQNLGQGPELLIRYENEEAVDDSQLPKDRFSAERLKGVDSTLKIQPAELGDSAVYLCASSSGLAPGELFFGEGSRLTVL.

In DNA, the CDR3 is TGTGCCAGCAGCCAATATGAGGGACTAGCCCAAGAGACCCAGTACTTC. It is translated as CASSQYEGLAQETQYF. The chain employs TRBV9 and TRBJ2-5; TRBD2 agrees at 9 bases. The CDR3 consists of 16 residues. Germline V gives CDR1 SGDLS, CDR2 YYNGEE. Unmatched junction bases numbered 8, after V lost 4 bases and J lost 1 base. Combining the CDR3 with reference TRBV9 and TRBJ2-5 gives the whole variable domain DSGVTQTPKHLITATGQRVTLRCSPRSGDLSVYWYQQSLDQGLQFLIQYYNGEERAKGNILERFSAQQFPDLHSELNLSSLELGDSALYFCASSQYEGLAQETQYFGPGTRLLVL.

The CDR3 protein is CASSDGNRRTEQYV. The CDR3 region has the DNA TGTGCCAGCAGTGACGGGAACAGGAGAACCGAGCAGTACGTC. The gene calls are TRBV6-4 and TRBJ2-7, with D perhaps TRBD1 (5 bases). Looked up from germline, CDR1 is MRHNA and CDR2 is SNTAGT. V was shortened by 2 bases and J by 6 bases, with 14 bases between the two germline ends. This CDR3 has 14 residues.

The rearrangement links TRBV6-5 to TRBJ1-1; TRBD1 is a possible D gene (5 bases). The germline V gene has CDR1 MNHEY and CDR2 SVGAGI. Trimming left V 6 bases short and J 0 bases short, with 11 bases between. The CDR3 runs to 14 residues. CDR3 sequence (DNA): TGTGCCAGCAGGCTCAGGGATTTGAACACTGAAGCTTTCTTT. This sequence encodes CASRLRDLNTEAFF.

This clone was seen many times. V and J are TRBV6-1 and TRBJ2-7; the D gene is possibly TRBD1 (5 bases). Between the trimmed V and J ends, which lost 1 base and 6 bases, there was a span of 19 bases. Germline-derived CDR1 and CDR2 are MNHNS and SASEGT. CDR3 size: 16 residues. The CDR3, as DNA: TGTGCCAGCAGTGAAGTCCTAGGGGAACCGTTCCTCGAGCAGTACTTC. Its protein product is CASSEVLGEPFLEQYF.

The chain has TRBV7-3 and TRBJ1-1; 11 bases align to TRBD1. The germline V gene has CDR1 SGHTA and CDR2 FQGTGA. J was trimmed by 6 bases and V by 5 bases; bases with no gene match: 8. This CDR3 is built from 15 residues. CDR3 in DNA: TGTGCCAGCAGCCGTACGGGACAGGGGGTATCTGAAGCTTTCTTT. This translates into CASSRTGQGVSEAFF.

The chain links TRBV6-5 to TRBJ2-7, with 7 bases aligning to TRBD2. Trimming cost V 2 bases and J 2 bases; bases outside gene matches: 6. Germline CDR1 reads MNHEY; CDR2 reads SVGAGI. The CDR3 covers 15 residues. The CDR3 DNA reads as TGTGCCAGCAGTTACGAGGAGCGGGGACCCTACGAGCAGTACTTC. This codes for CASSYEERGPYEQYF.

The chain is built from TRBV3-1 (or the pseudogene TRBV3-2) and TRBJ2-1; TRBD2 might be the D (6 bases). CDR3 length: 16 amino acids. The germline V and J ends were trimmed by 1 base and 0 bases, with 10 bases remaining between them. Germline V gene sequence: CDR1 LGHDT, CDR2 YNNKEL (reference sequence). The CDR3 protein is CASSQGAGSSYNEQFF. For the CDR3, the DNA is TGTGCCAGCAGCCAAGGGGCGGGGAGCTCCTACAATGAGCAGTTCTTC.

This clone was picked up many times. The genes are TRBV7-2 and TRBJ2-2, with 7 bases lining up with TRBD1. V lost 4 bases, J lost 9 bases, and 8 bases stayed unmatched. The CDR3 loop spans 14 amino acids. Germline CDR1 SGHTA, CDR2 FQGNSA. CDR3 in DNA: TGTGCCAGCAGCTCGGGACAGCCGATACGGGAGCTGTTTTTT. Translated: CASSSGQPIRELFF. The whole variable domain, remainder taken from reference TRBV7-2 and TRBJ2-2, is GAGVSQSPSNKVTEKGKDVELRCDPISGHTALYWYRQSLGQGLEFLIYFQGNSAPDKSGLPSDRFSAERTGGSVSTLTIQRTQQEDSAVYLCASSSGQPIRELFFGEGSRLTVL.

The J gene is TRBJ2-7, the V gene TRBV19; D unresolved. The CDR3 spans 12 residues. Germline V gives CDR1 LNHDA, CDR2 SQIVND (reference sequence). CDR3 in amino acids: CASNIPPYEQYV. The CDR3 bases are TGTGCCAGTAATATACCTCCCTACGAGCAGTACGTC.

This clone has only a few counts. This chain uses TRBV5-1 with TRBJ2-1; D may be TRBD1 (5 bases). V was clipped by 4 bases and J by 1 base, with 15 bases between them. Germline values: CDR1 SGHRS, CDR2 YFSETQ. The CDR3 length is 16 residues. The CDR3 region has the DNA TGCGCCAGCAGCCCTAGACAGATTAGGTCCTACAATGAGCAGTTCTTC. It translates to CASSPRQIRSYNEQFF.

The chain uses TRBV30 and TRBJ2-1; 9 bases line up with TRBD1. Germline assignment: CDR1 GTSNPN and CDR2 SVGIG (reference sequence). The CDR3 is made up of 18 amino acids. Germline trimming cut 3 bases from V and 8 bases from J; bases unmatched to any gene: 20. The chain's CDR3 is CAWSAYKLTGTGRYEQFF. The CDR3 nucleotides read TGTGCCTGGAGCGCCTATAAACTCACCGGGACAGGGAGGTATGAGCAGTTCTTC. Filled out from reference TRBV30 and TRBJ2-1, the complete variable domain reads SQTIHQWPATLVQPVGSPLSLECTVEGTSNPNLYWYRQAAGRGLQLLFYSVGIGQISSEVPQNLSASRPQDRQFILSSKKLLLSDSGFYLCAWSAYKLTGTGRYEQFFGPGTRLTVL.

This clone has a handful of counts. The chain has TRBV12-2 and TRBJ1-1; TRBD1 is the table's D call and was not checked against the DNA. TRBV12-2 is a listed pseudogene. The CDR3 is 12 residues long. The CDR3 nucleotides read TGTGCCACTGGGGGCATCAAGACTGAAGCTTTCTTT. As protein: CATGGIKTEAFF.